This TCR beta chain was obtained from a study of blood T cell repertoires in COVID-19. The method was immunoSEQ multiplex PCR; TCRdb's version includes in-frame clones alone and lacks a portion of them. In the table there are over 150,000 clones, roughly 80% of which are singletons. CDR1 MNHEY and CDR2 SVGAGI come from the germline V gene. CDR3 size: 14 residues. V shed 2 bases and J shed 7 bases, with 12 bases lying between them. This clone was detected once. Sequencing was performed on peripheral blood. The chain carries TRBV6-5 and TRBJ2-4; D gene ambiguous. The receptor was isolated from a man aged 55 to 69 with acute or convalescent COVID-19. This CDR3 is CASSYPGPTNIQYF. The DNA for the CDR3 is TGTGCCAGCAGTTACCCGGGTCCCACCAACATTCAGTACTTC.